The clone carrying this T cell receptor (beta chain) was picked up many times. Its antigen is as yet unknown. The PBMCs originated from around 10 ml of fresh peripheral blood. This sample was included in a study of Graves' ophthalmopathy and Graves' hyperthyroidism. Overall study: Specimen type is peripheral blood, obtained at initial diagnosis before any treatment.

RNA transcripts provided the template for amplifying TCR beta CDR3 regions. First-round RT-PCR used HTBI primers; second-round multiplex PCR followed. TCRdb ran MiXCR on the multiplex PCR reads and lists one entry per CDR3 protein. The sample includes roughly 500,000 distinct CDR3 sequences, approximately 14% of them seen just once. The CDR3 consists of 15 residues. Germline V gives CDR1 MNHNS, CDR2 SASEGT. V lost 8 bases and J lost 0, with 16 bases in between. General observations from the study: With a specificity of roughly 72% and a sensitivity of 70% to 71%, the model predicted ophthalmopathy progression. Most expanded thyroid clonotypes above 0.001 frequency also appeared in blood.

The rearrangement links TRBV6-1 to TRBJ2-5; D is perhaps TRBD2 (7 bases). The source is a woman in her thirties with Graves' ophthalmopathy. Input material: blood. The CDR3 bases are TGTGCCAGCGGACTTGGCGGGGGCTACCAAGAGACCCAGTACTTC. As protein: CASGLGGGYQETQYF.